This TCR beta chain was observed in a study of blood T cells in healthy people across ages. Primers used in a second PCR of about 7 to 12 cycles were a sample-barcoded 5' primer and a J-beta primer mix. TCRdb processed the 5' RACE reads anew with MiXCR; each CDR3 protein has one entry. This sample yields hundreds of thousands of distinct CDR3 sequences, of which around 24% are seen a single time; less than 9% belongs to the top ten. Findings and caveats of the study: Long-lived donors had more naive CD4+ cells and higher diversity than aged donors. Nothing was known about donor CMV status, and this possibly confounded expanded clonotype changes. Among T cells, TCR beta diversity per million cells dropped roughly linearly as age rose.

Details on this clonotype: Its antigen is unknown.

Trimming shortened V by 1 base and J by 4 bases, and 10 bases separated the two germline ends. Germline CDR1 and CDR2: SGDLS and YYNGEE. CDR3 length equals 14 residues. These data were likewise used in another study, on T cells of mothers and their children. This second report adds: Per child, 3 million or so TCR beta CDR3 reads were obtained, against over 9.5 million per mother.

The receptor's source is a boy aged 5-17 years in good health. The specimen sequenced was blood. The chain recombines TRBV9 with TRBJ2-3; either TRBD1 or TRBD2 may fit D (5 bases each). CDR3 protein: CASSVNWDADTQYF. For the CDR3, the DNA is TGTGCCAGCAGCGTAAACTGGGACGCAGATACGCAGTATTTT. Based on the CDR3 plus reference TRBV9 and TRBJ2-3, the full variable domain is DSGVTQTPKHLITATGQRVTLRCSPRSGDLSVYWYQQSLDQGLQFLIQYYNGEERAKGNILERFSAQQFPDLHSELNLSSLELGDSALYFCASSVNWDADTQYFGPGTRLTVL.